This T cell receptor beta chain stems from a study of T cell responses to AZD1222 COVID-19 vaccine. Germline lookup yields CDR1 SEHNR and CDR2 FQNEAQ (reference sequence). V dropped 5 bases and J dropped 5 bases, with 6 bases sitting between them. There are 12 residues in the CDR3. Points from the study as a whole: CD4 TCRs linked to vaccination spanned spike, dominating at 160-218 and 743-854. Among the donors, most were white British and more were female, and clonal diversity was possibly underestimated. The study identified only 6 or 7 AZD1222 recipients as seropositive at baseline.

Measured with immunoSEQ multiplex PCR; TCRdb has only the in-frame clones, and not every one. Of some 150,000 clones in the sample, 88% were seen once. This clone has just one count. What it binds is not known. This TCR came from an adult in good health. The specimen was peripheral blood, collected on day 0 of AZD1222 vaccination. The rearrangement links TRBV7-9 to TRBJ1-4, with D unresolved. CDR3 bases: TGTGCCAGCAGCCCCCCGAATGAAAAACTGTTTTTT. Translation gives CASSPPNEKLFF.